This note documents a single TCR beta chain sequence. Its antigen remains undetermined. Base qualities are missing; no much larger clone stands one base away. The CDR3 sequence holds 15 residues, the cysteine and phenylalanine included. Only CDR3 DNA is held: 45 bases, read in frame from base 1. According to the germline V gene, CDR1 reads SGDLS and CDR2 reads YYNGEE. The germline V end is reduced by 3 bases and the J end by 3 bases; junction bases left unmatched: 2. These data come from a study of blood T cell repertoires in COVID-19 (dated by TCRdb to between 2020 and 2021). Context from the whole study: Collaborator samples came from the United States, Italy and Spain and covered acute and convalescent phases of COVID-19. The material from the prospective study consisted of cDNA or gDNA derived from T cells, B-cell-depleted T cells, or PBMCs. Deeply sampled blood TCRbeta repertoires from subjects exposed to, actively infected with, or recovered from COVID-19 were included in the dataset. The repertoires were made available in a free public database intended to serve as a resource for research on the immune response to SARS-CoV-2. The samples were drawn from the first 160 participants of the ongoing ImmuneRACE study and from 1,254 subjects provided by 6 global collaborators. Nearly every sample came with metadata listing a de-identified subject ID, COVID-19 status, age in years and sex. Where available, HLA class I and class II types were obtained from metadata supplied by the sample provider rather than from assay-based typing.

TCRbeta CDR3 regions were amplified from genomic DNA by means of the immunoSEQ Assay, a bias-controlled multiplex PCR. The authors' pipeline ran thus. Nucleated cell counts per sample were estimated from amplification of reference gene primers within the assay. To quantify the absolute abundance of each unique TCRbeta CDR3 rearrangement, sequence reads were collapsed and filtered. For each sample, productive Simpson clonality was calculated as the square root of Simpson's diversity index over productive rearrangements. The clones in this table, taken by TCRdb from immuneACCESS, are in-frame only. Not every clone is retained; where verified, under half of the shortfall comes from an unresolved V gene, and the cause of the rest is unknown. V and J calls and clone size follow that table, whereas D and trimming were derived from the DNA. The sample table shows hundreds of thousands of clones, and more than 75% are seen once. The ten largest clonotypes hold approximately 1.4% of the sample.

A second Seattle source provided samples from volunteer blood donors who had recovered from COVID-19. Collaborating institutions collected whole blood in K2EDTA tubes following their own protocols. For TCRbeta analysis, collaborator samples were shipped as frozen whole blood, as isolated PBMCs, or as DNA extracted from either sample type. What the study reported, not specific to this receptor: How much clinical and demographic metadata was included differed by source and by participant, and the metadata was provided uncurated.

The sequenced material came from peripheral blood. Recombination connected TRBV9 to TRBJ2-3; the central 12 bases match TRBD2. This sequence was found in a woman aged 40 to 55 who had recovered from COVID-19. CDR3 protein: CASSALAGGTDTQYF. The DNA reads TGTGCCAGCAGCGCGCTAGCGGGGGGGACAGATACGCAGTATTTT.